Below are 2 T cell receptor beta chains sequenced from a single sample in a study of cytomegalovirus exposure and HLA in healthy donors. The PCR ran on 60 Vbeta and 13 Jbeta primers. This table comes from immunoSEQ multiplex PCR, and its TCRdb copy is limited to in-frame clones, with some not included. Of about 170,000 clones in the sample, 77% were seen once. Input material: PBMCs. The receptors come from a female donor in good health and CMV-seronegative.

The V and J genes are TRBV5-1 and TRBJ1-6; 7 bases fit TRBD1. The V segment lost 2 bases and the J segment 10 bases; nucleotides outside the gene matches: 12. This CDR3 region has 16 residues. Germline V lookup: CDR1 SGHRS, CDR2 YFSETQ. The CDR3 DNA reads TGCGCCAGCAGCTTAATGTACCGGGACAGTTGGTCACCCCTCCACTTT. As protein: CASSLMYRDSWSPLHF.

CDR3 coding DNA: TGTGCCAGTAGTAGGGGGACAGGGAGAAGTAATTCACCCCTCCACTTT. It specifies CASSRGTGRSNSPLHF. V gene TRBV19 combines with J gene TRBJ1-6; 9 bases agree with TRBD1. V lost 4 bases to trimming and J lost 6 bases; unmatched junction nucleotides: 7. Germline loops: CDR1 LNHDA, CDR2 SQIVND (reference sequence). There are 16 residues in the CDR3.